This T cell receptor (beta chain) stems from a study of cytomegalovirus exposure and HLA in healthy donors. In this sample, this clone turned up once. The ends were cut back, 6 bases at V and 13 bases at J, with 19 bases in the middle. Germline V gene data show CDR1 as SGHTA and CDR2 as FQGNSA. The CDR3 runs 14 residues. This PCR relied on a set of 60 Vbeta primers and 13 Jbeta primers. Profiling relied on immunoSEQ multiplex PCR, and the TCRdb table lists in-frame clones only, not all of them. The data hold roughly 130,000 clones, with 73% observed a single time. Sequenced: PBMCs. The chain recombines TRBV7-2 with TRBJ1-6; possible D gene TRBD1, 6 bases. This TCR came from a woman between 40 and 50 years old in good health and CMV-seropositive. In nucleotides, the CDR3 is TGTGCCAGCAGGCTGTACAGGGACCTTGATCCCCTCCACTTT. Translating gives CASRLYRDLDPLHF.